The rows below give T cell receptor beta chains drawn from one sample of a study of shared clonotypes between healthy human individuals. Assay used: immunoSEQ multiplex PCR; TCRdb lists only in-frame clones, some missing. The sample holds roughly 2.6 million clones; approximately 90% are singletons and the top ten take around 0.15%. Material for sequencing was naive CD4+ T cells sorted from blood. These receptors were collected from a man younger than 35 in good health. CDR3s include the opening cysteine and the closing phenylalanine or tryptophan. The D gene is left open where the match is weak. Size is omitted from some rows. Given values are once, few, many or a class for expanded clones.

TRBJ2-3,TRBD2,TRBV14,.,CASSRGGRPFTDTQYF,TGTGCCAGCAGCCGGGGGGGAAGGCCCTTCACAGATACGCAGTATTTT
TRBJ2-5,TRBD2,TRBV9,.,CASSVGTAGGVETQYF,TGTGCCAGCAGCGTGGGGACAGCGGGGGGAGTAGAGACCCAGTACTTC
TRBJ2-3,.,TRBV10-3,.,CAIKGGPSRVSTDTQYF,TGTGCCATCAAAGGAGGGCCCTCTCGAGTAAGCACAGATACGCAGTATTTT
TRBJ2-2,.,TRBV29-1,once,CSVGEVATPDTGELFF,TGCAGCGTTGGGGAGGTGGCTACACCAGACACCGGGGAGCTGTTTTTT
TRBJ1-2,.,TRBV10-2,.,CASSPRGNPMGYTF,TGCGCCAGCAGCCCACGAGGGAATCCTATGGGCTACACCTTC
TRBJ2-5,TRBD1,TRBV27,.,CASSPPRDRARETQYF,TGTGCCAGCAGTCCGCCCCGGGACAGGGCAAGGGAGACCCAGTACTTC
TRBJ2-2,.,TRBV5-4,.,CASSLGGRGDTGELFF,TGTGCCAGCAGCTTGGGGGGCAGGGGAGACACCGGGGAGCTGTTTTTT
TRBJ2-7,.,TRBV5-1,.,CASSWGWDSYEQYF,TGCGCCAGCAGCTGGGGGTGGGACTCCTACGAGCAGTACTTC
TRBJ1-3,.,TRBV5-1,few,CASSLAGSSGNTIYF,TGCGCCAGCAGCTTGGCCGGAAGCTCTGGAAACACCATATATTTT
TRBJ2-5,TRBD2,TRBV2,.,CASRGTSLETQYF,TGTGCCAGCAGGGGGACTAGCTTAGAGACCCAGTACTTC
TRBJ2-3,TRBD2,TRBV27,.,CASSGGLPTFTDTQYF,TGTGCCAGCAGTGGGGGACTACCAACCTTCACAGATACGCAGTATTTT
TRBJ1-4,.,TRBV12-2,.,CASRVPAIGPGHEKLFF,TGTGCAAGTCGCGTCCCCGCGATAGGACCCGGACATGAAAAACTGTTTTTT
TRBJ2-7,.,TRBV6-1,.,CASSPGDYEQYF,TGTGCCAGCAGCCCGGGGGACTACGAGCAGTACTTC
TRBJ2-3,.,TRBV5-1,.,CASSLGVQTDTQYF,TGCGCCAGCAGCTTAGGGGTTCAGACAGATACGCAGTATTTT
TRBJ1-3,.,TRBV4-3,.,CASSQETSRNTIYF,TGCGCCAGCAGCCAAGAGACTTCAAGAAACACCATATATTTT
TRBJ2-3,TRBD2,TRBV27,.,CASSLGRGVSTDTQYF,TGTGCCAGCAGTTTAGGGCGGGGGGTCAGCACAGATACGCAGTATTTT
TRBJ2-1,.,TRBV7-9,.,CASSLEWKLAAYNEQFF,TGTGCCAGCAGCTTAGAATGGAAGCTAGCTGCCTACAATGAGCAGTTCTTC
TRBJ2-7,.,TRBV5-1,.,CASSLRAGGRNEQYF,TGCGCCAGCAGCTTGAGGGCCGGGGGGCGTAACGAGCAGTACTTC
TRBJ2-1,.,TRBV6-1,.,CASSVERSYNEQFF,TGTGCCAGCAGTGTGGAGCGGAGCTACAATGAGCAGTTCTTC
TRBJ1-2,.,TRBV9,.,CASSVGLLGGYTF,TGTGCCAGCAGCGTAGGACTGCTTGGTGGCTACACCTTC
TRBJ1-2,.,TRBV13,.,CASSSQDLLLLGYTF,TGTGCCAGCAGCTCTCAGGACCTACTCCTGCTTGGCTACACCTTC
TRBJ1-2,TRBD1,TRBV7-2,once,CASSHGPGQGDSYYGYTF,TGTGCCAGCAGCCACGGTCCGGGACAGGGGGACTCTTACTATGGCTACACCTTC
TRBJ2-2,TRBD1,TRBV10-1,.,CASGSGQGNTGELFF,TGCGCCAGCGGGAGCGGACAGGGAAACACCGGGGAGCTGTTTTTT
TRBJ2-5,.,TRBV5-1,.,CASSLTGIQETQYF,TGCGCCAGCAGCTTGACCGGGATCCAAGAGACCCAGTACTTC
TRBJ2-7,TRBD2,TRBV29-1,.,CSVEDPETSTIGEQYF,TGCAGCGTTGAAGATCCGGAGACTAGCACTATTGGCGAGCAGTACTTC
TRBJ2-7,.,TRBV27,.,CASSQKKQGGTYEQYF,TGTGCCAGCAGCCAGAAGAAGCAGGGGGGAACCTACGAGCAGTACTTC